This T cell receptor beta chain was obtained from a study of regulatory and conventional T cells in RAG deficiency. Findings of the study overall: Omenn syndrome and CID/AS patients had roughly 100-fold fewer unique Treg TCR beta sequences, versus around 10-fold elsewhere. Patient subsets had shorter CDR3s; Omenn Treg-Tconv overlap exceeded 80%. In Omenn syndrome, sorted "Tregs" may be peripherally activated cells.

The table lists this clone with a few counts. What it binds is not known. Data came from immunoSEQ multiplex PCR; TCRdb stores just in-frame clones and leaves some out. Of 6,000 to 8,000 clones in the sample, approximately 82% were seen once. The V gene's germline CDR1 is SGHDN and CDR2 FVKESK. Trimming shortened V by 2 bases and J by 1 base, and 5 bases separated the two germline ends. The CDR3 has 13 residues. Separately, the same data were catalogued under a study of regulatory T cells. This second report adds: Primers: 52 TRBV forward and 13 TRBJ reverse. Regulatory T cells showed the strongest V-J pair restriction and V/J gene skewing among patient repertoires.

The V call is TRBV14, the J call TRBJ1-1; D is ambiguous. The material sequenced was CD8+ T cells sorted from blood. This TCR was sampled from a human donor in good health. CDR3 DNA sequence: TGTGCCAGCAGCCAATTCCAGAACACTGAAGCTTTCTTT. Translated, it gives CASSQFQNTEAFF.